Following are 4 T cell receptor beta chains from one sample sequenced in a study of shared clonotypes between healthy human individuals. Only in-frame clones appear in the TCRdb table, and some are missing; sequencing was by immunoSEQ multiplex PCR. The sample carries under 1,900,000 clones, 98% recorded once. Sequencing used naive CD4+ T cells sorted from blood. Subset denoted: CD45RA+ positively selected. These receptors all come from a man aged 25-40 years in good health.

This clone was detected only once. This chain connects TRBV12-2 to TRBJ1-5; no check of the table's D call, TRBD1, against the DNA was made. TRBV12-2 is a known pseudogene. CDR3 length: 13 amino acids. The CDR3 bases are TGTGCAAGTCGCGGGACAGAAAATCAGCCCCAGCATTTT. This gives the protein CASRGTENQPQHF.

The CDR3 loop is CASSHAGVAGEQYF. The CDR3 nucleotides read TGTGCCAGCTCGCACGCTGGGGTAGCTGGCGAGCAGTACTTC. The J gene is TRBJ2-7, the V gene TRBV18; no clear D. V was pared by 6 bases and J by 6 bases, with 18 bases between. The germline V gene encodes CDR1 KGHSH and CDR2 LQKENI. This CDR3 is built from 14 residues.

The genes are TRBV18 and TRBJ2-7, with D hard to call. Germline V gene data show CDR1 as KGHSH and CDR2 as LQKENI. The V end was cut by 0 bases, the J end by 0 bases, with 15 bases between. CDR3 size: 17 residues. CDR3 in DNA: TGTGCCAGCTCACCACCGAGGACCCTCCTGAGCTCCTACGAGCAGTACTTC. It is translated as CASSPPRTLLSSYEQYF.

In DNA, the CDR3 is TGTGCCAGCTCACCAAAACAGGTGGGCTACGAGCAGTACTTC. Translating gives CASSPKQVGYEQYF. This chain connects TRBV18 to TRBJ2-7, with TRBD1 as a possible D gene (5 bases). Looked up from germline, CDR1 is KGHSH and CDR2 is LQKENI. The CDR3 is 14 amino acids. The V end was cut by 2 bases, the J end by 3 bases, with 11 bases between.